This entry concerns a single T cell receptor (beta chain). Its target is not known. The data derive from a study of cytomegalovirus exposure and HLA in healthy donors. Study-level background: From donors who were HLA-typed, an early data release held 65 million to 85 million unique TCRs. The study placed 80% to 90% of its approximately 380 genotyped donors in the Caucasian-associated ancestry cluster. Whole-study findings and limits: Only CMV serostatus was available as immune exposure information.

Germline lookup yields CDR1 MGHDK and CDR2 SYGVNS. The CDR3 has 13 amino acids. Between the trimmed V and J ends, which lost 0 bases and 4 bases, there was a span of 4 bases. The PCR employed 60 Vbeta primers together with 13 Jbeta primers. How the authors handled the data: The count from a later analysis was tens of millions of unique TCR beta chains, 9 million to 12 million of them shared. The table came from immunoSEQ multiplex PCR; TCRdb's copy has only in-frame clones and leaves some out. The D gene and trimming were derived from the DNA, and the V and J assignments and clone size from that table. The data contain about 85,000 clones, approximately 65% of them seen just once; the ten biggest clones take up under 2.5%.

The source material was PBMCs. The chain employs TRBV25-1 and TRBJ1-5; no definite D call. The TCR comes from a man aged 25 to 40 in good health and CMV-seronegative. CDR3 region: CASSEYNNQPQHF. The CDR3 DNA is TGTGCCAGCAGTGAATATAATAATCAGCCCCAGCATTTT.